These 29 T cell receptor beta chains originate from one sample sequenced in a study of post-analysis software for immune sequencing data. Whole-study results and caveats: Included in a set of five TRBV segments more frequent in patients than controls were TRBV5-6, TRBV5-1 and TRBV20-1.

Built from TCR beta cDNA, the libraries had unique molecular identifiers in them. TCRdb fed the PCR reads into MiXCR, producing one record per CDR3 protein. This table holds hundreds of thousands of distinct CDR3 sequences, 25% to 30% found once. These receptors' targets are unknown. Sequencing was performed on blood. The receptors originated from a girl aged 10-17 years with multiple sclerosis.

This clonotype was seen a few times. The rearrangement uses TRBV10-3 and TRBJ1-2, with a weak D call TRBD1 (5 bases). Trimming pared 7 bases from V and 3 bases from J, leaving 18 bases between. Germline CDR1 reads ENHRY; CDR2 reads SYGVKD. This CDR3 is 15 amino acids long. This chain's CDR3 is CAITPSVGEDYGYTF. Here the CDR3 DNA reads TGTGCCATCACCCCATCCGTGGGGGAGGACTATGGCTACACCTTC.

This clonotype was detected a few times. This chain joins TRBV7-9 and TRBJ1-1, with 8 bases aligning to TRBD1. From germline, CDR1 is SEHNR and CDR2 FQNEAQ (reference sequence). After removal of 8 bases from V and 6 bases from J, the junction contained 8 bases not matched to a gene. The CDR3 is made up of 13 amino acids. CDR3 bases: TGTGCCAGCCCGGGACAGGCTACCGCTGAAGCTTTCTTT. Protein sequence: CASPGQATAEAFF.

This clonotype was observed a few times. The chain employs TRBV6-6 and TRBJ1-1; D gene unclear. Germline assignment: CDR1 MNHNY and CDR2 SVGAGI (reference sequence). V was trimmed by 8 bases and J by 0 bases, leaving 7 bases between them. The CDR3 consists of 12 residues. CDR3: CASYRMNTEAFF. As DNA, the CDR3 is TGTGCCAGCTACAGAATGAACACTGAAGCTTTCTTT.

CDR3 nucleotide sequence: TGTGCCAGCAGGGACCCTACACGGGGCACTGAAGCTTTCTTT. This codes for CASRDPTRGTEAFF. The V gene is TRBV25-1, the J gene TRBJ1-1; the D is unclear. Germline V gene lookup returns CDR1 MGHDK and CDR2 SYGVNS. The CDR3 has 14 residues. The V end lost 6 bases, the J end lost 4 bases, and 15 bases lay between the germline ends.

This clonotype was counted only a few times. The chain is built from TRBV29-1 and TRBJ1-2, with 9 bases fitting TRBD1. The trim removed 1 base at V and 7 bases at J, leaving 13 bases unmatched. The CDR3 sequence is 16 residues long. CDR1 and CDR2 (germline): SQVTM, ANQGSEA. The DNA of the CDR3 is TGCAGCGTTGAAGGAGGTTGGGGACAGGGAGTCTCTGGCTACACCTTC. It is translated as CSVEGGWGQGVSGYTF. Combining the CDR3 with reference TRBV29-1 and TRBJ1-2 gives the whole variable domain SAVISQKPSRDICQRGTSLTIQCQVDSQVTMMFWYRQQPGQSLTLIATANQGSEATYESGFVIDKFPISRPNLTFSTLTVSNMSPEDSSIYLCSVEGGWGQGVSGYTFGSGTRLTVV.

This clonotype was seen a handful of times. The chain recombines TRBV20-1 with TRBJ1-2, with no clear D. The V end was cut by 6 bases, the J end by 0 bases, with 11 bases between. The CDR3 sequence is 13 residues long. Germline V lookup: CDR1 DFQATT, CDR2 SNEGSKA (reference sequence). DNA of the CDR3: TGCAGTGCCGTTGAATTCGCTAACTATGGCTACACCTTC. It yields the protein CSAVEFANYGYTF.

The J gene is TRBJ2-3, the V gene TRBV7-8; D is ambiguous. Germline assignment: CDR1 SGHVS and CDR2 FQNEAQ. V shed 0 bases and J shed 0 bases, with 13 bases lying between them. The CDR3 has 17 amino acids. CDR3 residues: CASSLAASWLSTDTQYF. The CDR3, as DNA: TGTGCCAGCAGCTTAGCGGCTAGTTGGTTAAGCACAGATACGCAGTATTTT.

The rearrangement joins TRBV19 to TRBJ1-5; D is possibly TRBD1 (5 bases). CDR1 and CDR2 (germline): LNHDA, SQIVND (reference sequence). Trimming stripped 9 bases from V and 2 bases from J, with 17 bases between. The CDR3 covers 15 residues. CDR3 in amino acids: CASGDPLRGNQPQHF. CDR3 DNA sequence: TGTGCCAGCGGGGACCCCCTCAGGGGCAATCAGCCCCAGCATTTT.

The chain couples TRBV29-1 to TRBJ1-1; possible D gene TRBD1, 5 bases. The CDR3 contains 13 residues. Per germline, CDR1 SQVTM and CDR2 ANQGSEA. V was pared by 6 bases and J by 0 bases, with 11 bases between. The CDR3 spells CSVKDTLNTEAFF. The DNA of the CDR3 is TGCAGCGTCAAGGACACTCTGAACACTGAAGCTTTCTTT.

This clonotype was detected many times. V and J are TRBV7-2 and TRBJ1-2; 9 bases map to TRBD1. Germline CDR1 is SGHTA and CDR2 is FQGNSA. The CDR3 totals 17 residues. V shed 6 bases and J 4 bases; nucleotides not matched to a gene: 15. CDR3 nucleotides: TGTGCCAGCAGTGAGACTCCGGGACAGGGTGTTCCCTATGGCTACACCTTC. Its protein product is CASSETPGQGVPYGYTF. Drawing the rest from reference TRBV7-2 and TRBJ1-2, the complete variable domain is GAGVSQSPSNKVTEKGKDVELRCDPISGHTALYWYRQSLGQGLEFLIYFQGNSAPDKSGLPSDRFSAERTGGSVSTLTIQRTQQEDSAVYLCASSETPGQGVPYGYTFGSGTRLTVV.

The V gene is TRBV7-9, the J gene TRBJ2-5; TRBD2 is a possible D gene (5 bases). V was pared by 1 base and J by 6 bases, with 12 bases between. Germline loops: CDR1 SEHNR, CDR2 FQNEAQ (reference sequence). The CDR3 is 14 amino acids. The CDR3 DNA sequence: TGTGCCAGCAGCTTAGATCGGGGTTGGAAGACCCAGTACTTC. It yields the protein CASSLDRGWKTQYF.

This rearrangement joins TRBV15 to TRBJ2-1, with 8 bases lining up with TRBD2. J lost 15 bases, V lost 1 base, and 11 bases had no gene match. The length of the CDR3 is 14 residues. The germline V gene encodes CDR1 LNHNV and CDR2 YYDKDF (reference sequence). CDR3: CATSRGSAGDRRFF. CDR3 coding DNA: TGTGCCACCAGCAGAGGATCAGCGGGGGACCGGCGGTTCTTC.

With respect to this clonotype: A read error may produce the germline difference seen at one junction end. The chain joins TRBV5-1 to TRBJ1-2, with D perhaps matching TRBD1 (5 bases). Germline loops: CDR1 SGHRS, CDR2 YFSETQ. This CDR3 has 14 amino acids. The CDR3 region is CASSPGQGHYGCTF. The CDR3, as DNA: TGCGCCAGCAGCCCGGGGCAGGGCCACTATGGCTGCACCTTC.

This clonotype was detected a few times. J is TRBJ1-2 and V is TRBV5-4; 7 positions agree with TRBD1. The CDR3 spans 16 residues. Germline CDR1 and CDR2: SGHNT and YYREEE (reference sequence). The V gene end was trimmed by 0 bases and the J gene end by 0 bases; junction bases not matched to a gene: 5. This CDR3 reads CASSLAGDSTNYGYTF. In DNA form, the CDR3 reads TGTGCCAGCAGCTTGGCTGGGGACAGTACTAACTATGGCTACACCTTC.

The sample holds a few counts of this clonotype. The chain links TRBV4-1 to TRBJ1-4, with D possibly matching TRBD1 (6 bases). The length of the CDR3 is 17 residues. V was cut by 4 bases and J by 8 bases, with 23 bases left in between. Germline V lookup: CDR1 MGHRA, CDR2 YSYEKL. The CDR3 sequence is CASSPVPGHSWGEKLFF. CDR3 DNA sequence: TGCGCCAGCAGCCCGGTCCCGGGACACTCGTGGGGCGAAAAACTGTTTTTT.

This rearrangement joins TRBV15 to TRBJ1-6; 8 bases agree with TRBD1. The germline gives CDR1 LNHNV, CDR2 YYDKDF (reference sequence). Trimming at V came to 5 bases and at J to 4 bases, leaving 4 bases not matched to a gene. The CDR3 sequence is 15 residues long. The CDR3 loop is CATSDRQGYNSPLHF. The CDR3 nucleotides are TGTGCCACCAGCGACCGACAGGGGTATAATTCACCCCTCCACTTT.

This clonotype was observed at least ten times. This chain uses TRBV4-1 with TRBJ2-5; D is unresolved. Per the germline V gene, CDR1 is MGHRA and CDR2 is YSYEKL. Trimming removed 0 bases from V and 3 bases from J, with 8 bases in between. The CDR3 spans 14 residues. CDR3 region: CASSQDPAEETQYF. The DNA of the CDR3 is TGCGCCAGCAGCCAAGACCCCGCTGAAGAGACCCAGTACTTC.

This sequence joins TRBV7-2 and TRBJ2-3, with 13 nucleotides matching TRBD2. The V and J ends lost 0 bases and 8 bases, in that order; junction bases with no gene match: 11. The CDR3 is 18 residues long. Looked up from germline, CDR1 is SGHTA and CDR2 is FQGNSA. Here the CDR3 reads CASSLASGLAGSAGTQYF. CDR3 nucleotide sequence: TGTGCCAGCAGCTTAGCGTCGGGACTAGCGGGGTCCGCTGGTACGCAGTATTTT.

V gene TRBV24-1 combines with J gene TRBJ2-1, with 7 bases that match TRBD1. The V gene's germline CDR1 is KGHDR and CDR2 SFDVKD. The CDR3 runs 14 residues. Trimming took 9 bases from V and 10 from J; bases not matched to a gene: 14. The DNA for the CDR3 is TGTGCCACCCTAGGGGGCCCCGGATTTGACGAGCAGTTCTTC. Amino acids: CATLGGPGFDEQFF.

This clonotype was counted between two and nine times. The gene calls are TRBV24-1 and TRBJ2-5, with 9 bases that match TRBD2. Germline values: CDR1 KGHDR, CDR2 SFDVKD. With V trimmed by 4 bases and J by 5 bases, 10 bases remained unmatched. The CDR3 has 16 amino acids. This CDR3 is CATSDPGLAPRETQYF. In nucleotides, the CDR3 is TGTGCCACCAGTGACCCGGGACTAGCCCCGCGGGAGACCCAGTACTTC.

This chain connects TRBV20-1 to TRBJ2-1, with 12 bases aligning to TRBD2. The CDR3 runs to 15 residues. Germline CDR1 and CDR2: DFQATT and SNEGSKA (reference sequence). V lost 5 bases and J lost 10; bases outside the gene matches: 12. This CDR3 is CSAEKGLAGTKEQFF. CDR3 sequence (DNA): TGCAGTGCTGAAAAAGGACTAGCGGGAACAAAAGAGCAGTTCTTC.

This chain links TRBV3-1 with TRBJ1-2; 7 nucleotides match TRBD1. With V trimmed by 6 bases and J by 8 bases, 12 bases remained unmatched. Germline V gene data show CDR1 as LGHDT and CDR2 as YNNKEL (reference sequence). CDR3 length equals 14 residues. The CDR3 protein is CASSHRGPGEGYTF. The CDR3 DNA sequence: TGTGCCAGCAGTCACAGGGGTCCGGGAGAGGGCTACACCTTC.

V gene TRBV7-2 combines with J gene TRBJ2-7; TRBD2 matches at 8 bases. Germline-derived CDR1 and CDR2 are SGHTA and FQGNSA. This CDR3 has 13 amino acids. Germline trimming cut 6 bases from V and 2 bases from J; bases unmatched to any gene: 3. The CDR3 nucleotides read TGTGCCAGCAGGGAGGGACTAGCCTACGAGCAGTACTTC. This encodes CASREGLAYEQYF.

This clonotype was counted only a few times. V usage is TRBV7-2 and J usage is TRBJ2-3; 7 nucleotides match TRBD1. V dropped 5 bases and J dropped 4; count of bases not matched to a gene: 9. Per germline, CDR1 SGHTA and CDR2 FQGNSA. The CDR3 is 15 amino acids. This CDR3 reads CASSRRQGVADTQYF. CDR3 sequence (DNA): TGTGCCAGCAGCCGTCGACAGGGTGTCGCAGATACGCAGTATTTT.

The genes are TRBV20-1 and TRBJ2-3, with D maybe TRBD2 (5 bases). The V gene lost 7 bases and the J gene lost 6 bases, with 14 bases spanning the gap. Germline loops: CDR1 DFQATT, CDR2 SNEGSKA (reference sequence). The CDR3 spans 12 residues. This chain's CDR3 is CSVGSTRDTQYF. DNA of the CDR3: TGCAGTGTCGGCTCCACTAGGGATACGCAGTATTTT.

This clonotype has a handful of counts. J is TRBJ2-1 and V is TRBV7-2; tentatively, D is TRBD1 or TRBD2 (5 bases each). Germline V gene sequence: CDR1 SGHTA, CDR2 FQGNSA. Trimming left V 5 bases short and J 13 bases short, with 24 bases between. CDR3 length: 15 amino acids. The CDR3 region is CASSPPGQGRETQFF. The CDR3, as DNA: TGTGCCAGCAGCCCCCCGGGGCAGGGCCGAGAGACCCAGTTCTTC.

This clonotype came up a few times. One end of the junction varies from germline; a read error may be responsible. The genes are TRBV11-2 and TRBJ2-3, with TRBD2 as a possible D gene (5 bases). Per germline, CDR1 SGHAT and CDR2 FQNNGV. The CDR3 is 17 amino acids. CDR3 sequence reads: CANSLGKFSASTDTQYF. The CDR3 bases are TGTGCCAACAGCTTAGGGAAATTTAGCGCCAGCACAGATACGCAGTATTTT.

The V and J genes are TRBV20-1 and TRBJ2-3, with 7 bases aligning to TRBD2. CDR1 DFQATT and CDR2 SNEGSKA come from the germline V gene (reference sequence). V shed 3 bases, J shed 3 bases, and the junction held 3 bases outside the gene matches. This CDR3 comprises 13 residues. CDR3 bases: TGCAGTGCTAGTCCGGGAGGAACAGATACGCAGTATTTT. It specifies CSASPGGTDTQYF.

This clonotype has more than one count but fewer than ten. The chain links TRBV4-3 to TRBJ2-1, with TRBD2 identical over 9 bases. V lost 4 bases, J lost 5 bases, and 3 bases stayed unmatched. This CDR3 has 14 amino acids. Germline V gene data show CDR1 as LGHNA and CDR2 as YSLEER. This CDR3 is CASSPSGRNNEQFF. The CDR3, as DNA: TGCGCCAGCAGCCCCAGCGGGAGGAACAATGAGCAGTTCTTC.